Following are 8 T cell receptor beta chains from one sample sequenced in a study of T cell responses to AZD1222 COVID-19 vaccine. Measured with immunoSEQ multiplex PCR; TCRdb has only the in-frame clones, and not every one. The sample has about 69,000 clones; 70% to 90% are singletons. This specimen was peripheral blood, taken 28 days after the second AZD1222 dose. Receptors were obtained from an adult who received the AZD1222 COVID-19 vaccine.

The V and J genes are TRBV5-6 and TRBJ2-1; 10 bases match TRBD2. The CDR3 runs to 13 residues. From germline, CDR1 is SGHDT and CDR2 YYEEEE. V dropped 8 bases and J dropped 7; count of bases not matched to a gene: 6. The CDR3 coding sequence is TGTGCCAGGTTACTAGCGGGAAGGAATGAGCAGTTCTTC. It translates to CARLLAGRNEQFF.

The chain joins TRBV10-1 to TRBJ1-1; D not resolved. The length of the CDR3 is 13 residues. The ends were cut back, 4 bases at V and 0 bases at J, with 6 bases in the middle. The germline V gene encodes CDR1 WNHNN and CDR2 SYGVQD (reference sequence). In DNA form, the CDR3 reads TGCGCCAGCAGTGCCGACGTGAACACTGAAGCTTTCTTT. Its protein is CASSADVNTEAFF.

V is TRBV11-2 and J is TRBJ2-3; D not certain. Trimming removed 1 base at V and 0 bases at J, with 17 bases between. The CDR3 is 18 residues long. The V gene's germline CDR1 is SGHAT and CDR2 FQNNGV. DNA of the CDR3: TGTGCCAGCAGCTTAGGGACCACTAAACTGATTAGCACAGATACGCAGTATTTT. Translation: CASSLGTTKLISTDTQYF.

The genes are TRBV5-4 and TRBJ2-4; D is undetermined. Germline CDR1 SGHNT, CDR2 YYREEE (reference sequence). The CDR3 has 16 amino acids. The ends were cut back, 0 bases at V and 1 base at J, with 11 bases in the middle. The CDR3 reads CASSLGRLGAKNIQYF. The DNA of the CDR3 is TGTGCCAGCAGCTTGGGCAGGCTGGGGGCCAAAAACATTCAGTACTTC.

V and J are TRBV7-9 and TRBJ2-5, with D unresolved. The length of the CDR3 is 12 residues. Trimming shortened V by 2 bases and J by 3 bases, and 4 bases separated the two germline ends. Per germline, CDR1 SEHNR and CDR2 FQNEAQ (reference sequence). The CDR3 sequence: CASSLSEETQYF. The CDR3 DNA is TGTGCCAGCAGCTTATCGGAAGAGACCCAGTACTTC.

The chain recombines TRBV10-1 with TRBJ2-4; unclear D gene. The V gene's germline CDR1 is WNHNN and CDR2 SYGVQD (reference sequence). The CDR3 runs 15 residues. With 3 bases removed from V and 3 bases from J, the gap between germline ends came to 12 bases. CDR3 in amino acids: CASSDVAVGKNIQYF. In nucleotides, the CDR3 is TGCGCCAGCAGTGATGTGGCTGTGGGCAAAAACATTCAGTACTTC.

This sequence joins TRBV25-1 and TRBJ1-2; a weak D match, TRBD1 (6 bases). CDR3 length: 14 amino acids. Germline values: CDR1 MGHDK, CDR2 SYGVNS. The ends were cut back, 1 base at V and 5 bases at J, with 11 bases in the middle. Here the CDR3 DNA reads TGTGCCAGCAGTGAATCCCCGACAGGTTATGGCTACACCTTC. This sequence encodes CASSESPTGYGYTF.

The rearrangement links TRBV5-6 to TRBJ1-1; the D is unclear. The germline V gene has CDR1 SGHDT and CDR2 YYEEEE. With 1 base removed from V and 4 bases from J, the gap between germline ends came to 11 bases. The CDR3 totals 14 residues. CDR3: CASSLITFATEAFF. The CDR3 region has the DNA TGTGCCAGCAGCTTGATAACATTTGCCACTGAAGCTTTCTTT.